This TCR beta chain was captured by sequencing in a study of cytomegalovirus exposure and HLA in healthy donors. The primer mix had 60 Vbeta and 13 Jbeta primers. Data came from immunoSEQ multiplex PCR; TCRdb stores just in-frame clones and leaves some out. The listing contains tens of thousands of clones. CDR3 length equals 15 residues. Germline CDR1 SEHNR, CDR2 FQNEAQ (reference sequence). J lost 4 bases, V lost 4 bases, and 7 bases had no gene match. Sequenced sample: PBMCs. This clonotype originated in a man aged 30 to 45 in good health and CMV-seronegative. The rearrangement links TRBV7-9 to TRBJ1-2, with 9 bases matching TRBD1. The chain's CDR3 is CASSSYRGRPYGYTF. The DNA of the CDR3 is TGTGCCAGCAGCTCTTACAGGGGGCGCCCCTATGGCTACACCTTC.